The 32 T cell receptor beta chains listed next were all sequenced from one sample in a study of control samples from healthy donors and cancer patients. The data were produced by immunoSEQ multiplex PCR, yet TCRdb's version contains in-frame clones alone and is incomplete. The repertoire holds 150,000 or so clones, with approximately 94% as singletons. Sequenced input: blood. The receptor source for this set is a middle-aged man in good health.

The chain has TRBV27 and TRBJ2-2; D is tentatively TRBD1 or TRBD2 (5 bases each). V shed 3 bases and J shed 6 bases, with 11 bases lying between them. This CDR3 contains 14 residues. Per germline, CDR1 MNHEY and CDR2 SMNVEV (reference sequence). CDR3 sequence reads: CASSFEGLAGELFF. CDR3 in DNA: TGTGCCAGCAGTTTCGAGGGGTTAGCCGGGGAGCTGTTTTTT.

The gene calls are TRBV28 and TRBJ1-5; TRBD1 agrees at 8 bases. Germline CDR1 reads MDHEN; CDR2 reads SYDVKM. CDR3 length: 16 residues. The J segment lost 0 bases and the V segment lost 7 bases, leaving 8 bases of the junction unmatched. CDR3 loop: CASKGTGWYSNQPQHF. In DNA, the CDR3 is TGTGCCAGCAAGGGGACAGGATGGTATAGCAATCAGCCCCAGCATTTT.

The chain recombines TRBV5-1 with TRBJ1-2; unclear D gene. This CDR3 spans 15 amino acids. Trimming shortened V by 4 bases and J by 0 bases, and 13 bases separated the two germline ends. Germline V gene data show CDR1 as SGHRS and CDR2 as YFSETQ. The CDR3 sequence is CASSLEAQPNYGYTF. The CDR3 coding sequence is TGCGCCAGCAGCCTGGAGGCACAGCCTAACTATGGCTACACCTTC.

The chain has TRBV7-9 and TRBJ1-5; D is undetermined. Germline-derived CDR1 and CDR2 are SEHNR and FQNEAQ (reference sequence). Trimming removed 3 bases at V and 4 bases at J, with 7 bases between. The length of the CDR3 is 13 residues. CDR3 DNA: TGTGCCAGCAGCTTCTCTCCTAATCAGCCCCAGCATTTT. It yields the protein CASSFSPNQPQHF.

CDR3 loop: CASSQVADSNQPQHF. In nucleotides, the CDR3 is TGCGCCAGCAGCCAAGTTGCAGATAGCAATCAGCCCCAGCATTTT. The chain recombines TRBV4-1 with TRBJ1-5, with unresolved D. The CDR3 is made up of 15 amino acids. The germline gives CDR1 MGHRA, CDR2 YSYEKL. V was pared by 1 base and J by 0 bases, with 7 bases between.

The chain employs TRBV3-1 (or the pseudogene TRBV3-2) and TRBJ2-7; a weak D match, TRBD1 (7 bases). The CDR3 consists of 14 residues. V lost 5 bases and J lost 2, with 13 bases in between. Per the germline V gene, CDR1 is LGHDT and CDR2 is YNNKEL (reference sequence). CDR3 amino acids: CASSNQGGTYEQYF. The CDR3 coding sequence is TGTGCCAGCAGCAATCAGGGGGGAACCTACGAGCAGTACTTC.

A few counts support this clone. The gene calls are TRBV9 and TRBJ2-7; 8 bases match TRBD1. The CDR3 runs 15 residues. Trimming took 3 bases from V and 10 from J; bases not matched to a gene: 15. Germline values: CDR1 SGDLS, CDR2 YYNGEE. CDR3 coding DNA: TGTGCCAGCAGCGACCCCTCGGACAGGGCTAACACTCAGTACTTC. Translating it yields CASSDPSDRANTQYF. The complete variable domain, with remaining parts taken from reference TRBV9 and TRBJ2-7, reads DSGVTQTPKHLITATGQRVTLRCSPRSGDLSVYWYQQSLDQGLQFLIQYYNGEERAKGNILERFSAQQFPDLHSELNLSSLELGDSALYFCASSDPSDRANTQYFGPGTRLTVT.

The chain couples TRBV5-1 to TRBJ1-1; a weak D match, TRBD1 (5 bases). The CDR3 contains 15 residues. The germline V gene encodes CDR1 SGHRS and CDR2 YFSETQ. V gave up 6 bases and J gave up 4 bases, with 19 bases separating them. This CDR3 reads CASTIYGTEGTEAFF. The CDR3 DNA is TGCGCCAGCACCATTTACGGGACGGAGGGCACTGAAGCTTTCTTT.

The V call is TRBV6-1, the J call TRBJ1-5, with D unresolved. Germline CDR1 MNHNS, CDR2 SASEGT. This CDR3 region has 15 residues. Trimming removed 3 bases from V and 2 bases from J, with 11 bases in between. DNA for the CDR3: TGTGCCAGCAGTGACCTGGACGGAGGCAATCAGCCCCAGCATTTT. The encoded protein is CASSDLDGGNQPQHF.

The rearrangement links TRBV5-5 to TRBJ2-7, with TRBD1 matching over 9 bases. The ends lost 3 bases at V and 1 base at J; junction bases unmatched: 8. CDR1 and CDR2 from the germline V gene are SGHKS and YYEKEE (reference sequence). The CDR3 sequence is 16 residues long. Here the CDR3 reads CASSSPTGTGSYEQYF. The DNA for the CDR3 is TGTGCCAGCAGCTCTCCCACCGGGACAGGGTCCTACGAGCAGTACTTC.

The rearrangement links TRBV4-1 to TRBJ2-7; TRBD1 agrees at 10 bases. This CDR3 is built from 15 residues. Germline V gene sequence: CDR1 MGHRA, CDR2 YSYEKL. V shed 0 bases, J shed 3 bases, and the junction held 2 bases outside the gene matches. CDR3 bases: TGCGCCAGCAGCCAAGAGGGACAGGGGTTCTACGAGCAGTACTTC. Translating gives CASSQEGQGFYEQYF.

The V and J genes are TRBV19 and TRBJ1-1, with D possibly TRBD1 on 5 matching bases. V was trimmed by 3 bases and J by 7 bases, leaving 6 bases between them. Per germline, CDR1 LNHDA and CDR2 SQIVND (reference sequence). The CDR3 covers 11 residues. CDR3 amino acids: CASSMGDEAFF. Here the CDR3 DNA reads TGTGCCAGTAGTATGGGGGATGAAGCTTTCTTT. Together with reference TRBV19 and TRBJ1-1, the CDR3 gives the full variable domain: DGGITQSPKYLFRKEGQNVTLSCEQNLNHDAMYWYRQDPGQGLRLIYYSQIVNDFQKGDIAEGYSVSREKKESFPLTVTSAQKNPTAFYLCASSMGDEAFFGQGTRLTVV.

The chain recombines TRBV19 with TRBJ1-2, with TRBD1 as a possible D gene (6 bases). There are 14 residues in the CDR3. V shed 7 bases and J shed 2 bases, with 14 bases lying between them. In germline, CDR1 is LNHDA, CDR2 SQIVND (reference sequence). In DNA form, the CDR3 reads TGTGCCAGTACCGAGACAGGCCGAAACTATGGCTACACCTTC. It translates to CASTETGRNYGYTF.

This rearrangement joins TRBV18 to TRBJ1-1; tentatively, D is TRBD1 (6 bases). V lost 5 bases, J lost 7 bases, and 14 bases lay in between. The CDR3 has 13 amino acids. CDR1 is KGHSH and CDR2 is LQKENI in the germline V gene. The CDR3: CASSETTGFEAFF. The DNA of the CDR3 is TGTGCCAGCTCAGAGACGACAGGATTTGAAGCTTTCTTT. Supplemented by reference TRBV18 and TRBJ1-1, the full variable domain reads NAGVMQNPRHLVRRRGQEARLRCSPMKGHSHVYWYRQLPEEGLKFMVYLQKENIIDESGMPKERFSAEFPKEGPSILRIQQVVRGDSAAYFCASSETTGFEAFFGQGTRLTVV.

The V and J genes are TRBV21-1 and TRBJ2-7. TRBV21-1 has pseudogene status. The CDR3 sequence is 15 residues long. The CDR3 sequence: CASSPRGPTLTRQYF. The DNA of the CDR3 is TGTGCCAGCAGCCCCCGGGGCCCAACACTTACGAGGCAGTACTTC.

A word on this clone: The same CDR3 arises from other DNA sequences in this sample as well. The chain employs TRBV27 and TRBJ1-5; maybe TRBD1 (5 bases). Trimming pared 5 bases from V and 4 bases from J, leaving 12 bases between. This CDR3 is built from 14 residues. The germline CDR1 and CDR2 sequences are MNHEY and SMNVEV (reference sequence). CDR3 in DNA: TGTGCCAGCAGTCCAGGGTGGAGTAATCAGCCCCAGCATTTT. It is translated as CASSPGWSNQPQHF.

Remarks on this clone: Other DNA variants within this sample encode the same CDR3. V gene TRBV6-1 combines with J gene TRBJ2-6, with D perhaps TRBD1 (7 bases). V lost 4 bases to trimming and J lost 4 bases, with 20 bases between them. There are 18 residues in the CDR3. Germline V gene data show CDR1 as MNHNS and CDR2 as SASEGT. Written as DNA, the CDR3 is TGTGCCAGCAGTGGAGTACCTTCAGGGGGGCGGGGGGCCAACGTCCTGACTTTC. It translates to CASSGVPSGGRGANVLTF.

The V and J genes are TRBV7-8 and TRBJ1-1, with D possibly being TRBD1 (5 bases). Trimming shortened V by 5 bases and J by 6 bases, and 22 bases separated the two germline ends. This CDR3 spans 16 amino acids. The germline V gene has CDR1 SGHVS and CDR2 FQNEAQ. In DNA, the CDR3 is TGTGCCAGCAGCCCCTGGGGGACGCGGGCCGTTGCTGAAGCTTTCTTT. It is translated as CASSPWGTRAVAEAFF.

V gene TRBV2 combines with J gene TRBJ2-3; 10 positions agree with TRBD1. The V gene's germline CDR1 is SNHLY and CDR2 FYNNEI. The V segment lost 5 bases and the J segment 3 bases; nucleotides outside the gene matches: 5. There are 15 residues in the CDR3. The DNA for the CDR3 is TGTGCCAGCAGTTCGGGACAGGGGCTGACAGATACGCAGTATTTT. Its translation: CASSSGQGLTDTQYF.

In the case of this clone: At one end, the junction sequence differs from germline, possibly due to a read error. This rearrangement joins TRBV7-2 to TRBJ1-2; 9 bases map to TRBD1. Germline V CDR1 and CDR2: SGHTA, FQGNSA. The CDR3 has 15 amino acids. The CDR3 DNA reads as TGTGCCAGCAACTTAAACGGACAGGGGAACTATGGCTACACCTTC. Translating it yields CASNLNGQGNYGYTF.

The chain combines TRBV27 with TRBJ2-6; D might be TRBD1 or TRBD2, each matching 5 bases. The CDR3 has 17 residues. V was pared by 2 bases and J by 0 bases, with 11 bases between. CDR1 MNHEY and CDR2 SMNVEV come from the germline V gene (reference sequence). Here the CDR3 reads CASSLLGRLSGANVLTF. CDR3 sequence (DNA): TGTGCCAGCAGTTTACTGGGACGGCTCTCTGGGGCCAACGTCCTGACTTTC. The full variable domain, completed using reference TRBV27 and TRBJ2-6, is EAQVTQNPRYLITVTGKKLTVTCSQNMNHEYMSWYRQDPGLGLRQIYYSMNVEVTDKGDVPEGYKVSRKEKRNFPLILESPSPNQTSLYFCASSLLGRLSGANVLTFGAGSRLTVL.

The chain links TRBV9 to TRBJ2-5; 8 positions agree with TRBD2. The CDR3 contains 13 residues. CDR1 and CDR2 (germline): SGDLS, YYNGEE. With V trimmed by 8 bases and J by 5 bases, 8 bases remained unmatched. DNA of the CDR3: TGTGCCAGTGGTACCGGGACTAGGGAGACCCAGTACTTC. Protein product: CASGTGTRETQYF. Based on the CDR3 plus reference TRBV9 and TRBJ2-5, the full variable domain is DSGVTQTPKHLITATGQRVTLRCSPRSGDLSVYWYQQSLDQGLQFLIQYYNGEERAKGNILERFSAQQFPDLHSELNLSSLELGDSALYFCASGTGTRETQYFGPGTRLLVL.

The chain recombines TRBV20-1 with TRBJ1-2; D is ambiguous. Trimming cost V 3 bases and J 5 bases, with 16 bases left between them. This CDR3 is built from 14 residues. CDR1 and CDR2 (germline): DFQATT, SNEGSKA (reference sequence). The CDR3 nucleotides read TGCAGTGCTAGTGGACTAGGCAGAGGATATGGCTACACCTTC. Protein product: CSASGLGRGYGYTF.

The chain has TRBV2 and TRBJ1-2; 7 bases map to TRBD1. The CDR3 loop spans 14 amino acids. Germline V CDR1 and CDR2: SNHLY, FYNNEI. V lost 1 base to trimming and J lost 8 bases; unmatched junction nucleotides: 7. The CDR3 reads CASSEEGAITGYTF. The CDR3 DNA follows: TGTGCCAGCAGTGAAGAGGGGGCCATCACCGGCTACACCTTC.

This chain uses TRBV10-2 with TRBJ1-4; D is uncertain. V shed 3 bases and J shed 6 bases, with 11 bases lying between them. Per the germline V gene, CDR1 is WSHSY and CDR2 is SAAADI. This CDR3 region has 14 residues. The CDR3 bases are TGCGCCAGCAGTGACACGAGGAGGGATGAAAAACTGTTTTTT. It codes for CASSDTRRDEKLFF.

This chain joins TRBV24-1 and TRBJ2-7; a weak D match, TRBD2 (5 bases). Trimming stripped 9 bases from V and 12 bases from J, with 17 bases between. The germline V gene has CDR1 KGHDR and CDR2 SFDVKD. The CDR3 contains 11 residues. DNA of the CDR3: TGTGCCACCGGGGAGTTGGGGAGCCTGTACTTC. Protein: CATGELGSLYF.

The chain combines TRBV3-1 (or the pseudogene TRBV3-2) with TRBJ2-5; the D is unclear. V lost 6 bases, J lost 1 base, and 9 bases lay in between. The germline gives CDR1 LGHDT, CDR2 YNNKEL (reference sequence). This CDR3 comprises 13 residues. The CDR3 region is CASRSGTQETQYF. The CDR3 nucleotides read TGTGCCAGCAGGAGTGGTACCCAAGAGACCCAGTACTTC.

The V call is TRBV2, the J call TRBJ1-1; no reliable D call. From germline, CDR1 is SNHLY and CDR2 FYNNEI. The CDR3 spans 15 residues. Deletions cut 7 bases from V and 0 bases from J, with 15 bases between. CDR3 DNA sequence: TGTGCCAGCACTCTAAGGGCGTCCCTGAACACTGAAGCTTTCTTT. As protein: CASTLRASLNTEAFF. Based on the CDR3 plus reference TRBV2 and TRBJ1-1, the full variable domain is EPEVTQTPSHQVTQMGQEVILRCVPISNHLYFYWYRQILGQKVEFLVSFYNNEISEKSEIFDDQFSVERPDGSNFTLKIRSTKLEDSAMYFCASTLRASLNTEAFFGQGTRLTVV.

The chain combines TRBV4-1 with TRBJ2-1; 8 bases match TRBD1. Germline CDR1 and CDR2: MGHRA and YSYEKL. The CDR3 has 14 residues. V trimming: 4 bases; J trimming: 7 bases; junction bases outside the gene matches: 6. CDR3 loop: CASSPPDRANEQFF. CDR3 nucleotide sequence: TGCGCCAGCAGCCCCCCGGACAGGGCGAATGAGCAGTTCTTC.

The rearrangement links TRBV11-2 to TRBJ2-7; TRBD2 agrees at 10 bases. This CDR3 region has 19 residues. J lost 5 bases, V lost 4 bases, and 20 bases had no gene match. Germline-derived CDR1 and CDR2 are SGHAT and FQNNGV. The CDR3 DNA sequence: TGTGCCAGCAGCTCCCATAGATCCCTCGGGGGACTAGCGAGACACGAGCAGTACTTC. The encoded protein is CASSSHRSLGGLARHEQYF.

The chain combines TRBV6-6 with TRBJ2-1; D is possibly TRBD1 (6 bases). This CDR3 has 15 residues. The V end lost 2 bases, the J end lost 7 bases, and 15 bases lay between the germline ends. Germline V lookup: CDR1 MNHNY, CDR2 SVGAGI (reference sequence). CDR3: CASSYIPGDRNEQFF. CDR3 bases: TGTGCCAGCAGTTACATCCCAGGGGATAGGAATGAGCAGTTCTTC.

The chain joins TRBV6-1 to TRBJ1-3; D is ambiguous. The ends were cut back, 5 bases at V and 0 bases at J, with 8 bases in the middle. There are 14 residues in the CDR3. Per germline, CDR1 MNHNS and CDR2 SASEGT. As DNA, the CDR3 is TGTGCCAGCAGTCGGGAGGTCTCTGGAAACACCATATATTTT. Translating gives CASSREVSGNTIYF.